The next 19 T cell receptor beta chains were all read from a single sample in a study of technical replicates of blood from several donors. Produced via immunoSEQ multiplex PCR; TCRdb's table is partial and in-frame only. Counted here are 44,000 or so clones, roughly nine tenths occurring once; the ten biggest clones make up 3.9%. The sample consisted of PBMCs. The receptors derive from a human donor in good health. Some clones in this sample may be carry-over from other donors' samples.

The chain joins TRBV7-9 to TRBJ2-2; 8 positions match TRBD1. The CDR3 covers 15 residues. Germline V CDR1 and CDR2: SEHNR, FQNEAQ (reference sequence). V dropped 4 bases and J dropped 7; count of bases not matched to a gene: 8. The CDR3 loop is CASSSIRGRGGELFF. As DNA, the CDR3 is TGTGCCAGCAGCTCTATCAGGGGGCGAGGCGGGGAGCTGTTTTTT.

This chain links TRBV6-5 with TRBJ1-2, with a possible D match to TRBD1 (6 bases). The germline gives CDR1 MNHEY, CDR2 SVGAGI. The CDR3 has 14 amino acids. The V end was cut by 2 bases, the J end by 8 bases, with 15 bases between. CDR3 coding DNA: TGTGCCAGCAGTTACGCAGACAGGCCCGGGGGCTACACCTTC. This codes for CASSYADRPGGYTF.

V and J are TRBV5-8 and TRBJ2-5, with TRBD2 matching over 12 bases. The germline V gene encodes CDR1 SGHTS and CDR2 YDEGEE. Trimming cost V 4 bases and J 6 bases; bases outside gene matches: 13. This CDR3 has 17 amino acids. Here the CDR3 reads CASSIRTSGTYPQTQYF. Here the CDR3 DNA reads TGTGCCAGCAGCATCCGGACTAGCGGGACATATCCGCAGACCCAGTACTTC.

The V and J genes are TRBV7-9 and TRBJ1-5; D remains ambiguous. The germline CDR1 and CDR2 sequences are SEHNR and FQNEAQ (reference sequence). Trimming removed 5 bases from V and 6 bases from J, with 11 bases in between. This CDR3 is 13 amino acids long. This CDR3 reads CASSDSSGQPQHF. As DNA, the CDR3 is TGTGCCAGCAGCGACTCTTCCGGTCAGCCCCAGCATTTT.

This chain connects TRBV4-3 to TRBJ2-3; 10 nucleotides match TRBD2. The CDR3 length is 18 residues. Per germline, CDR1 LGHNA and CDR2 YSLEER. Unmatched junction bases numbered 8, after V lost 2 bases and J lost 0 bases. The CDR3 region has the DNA TGCGCCAGCAGCCAAAGAAGCGGGAGGGGACATAGCACAGATACGCAGTATTTT. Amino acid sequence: CASSQRSGRGHSTDTQYF.

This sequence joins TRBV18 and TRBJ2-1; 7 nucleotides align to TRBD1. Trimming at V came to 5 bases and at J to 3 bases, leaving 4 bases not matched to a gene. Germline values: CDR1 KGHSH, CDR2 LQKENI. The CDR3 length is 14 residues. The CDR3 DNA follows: TGTGCCAGCTCAATGGGACAGAACTACAATGAGCAGTTCTTC. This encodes CASSMGQNYNEQFF. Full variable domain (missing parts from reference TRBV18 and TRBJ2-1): NAGVMQNPRHLVRRRGQEARLRCSPMKGHSHVYWYRQLPEEGLKFMVYLQKENIIDESGMPKERFSAEFPKEGPSILRIQQVVRGDSAAYFCASSMGQNYNEQFFGPGTRLTVL.

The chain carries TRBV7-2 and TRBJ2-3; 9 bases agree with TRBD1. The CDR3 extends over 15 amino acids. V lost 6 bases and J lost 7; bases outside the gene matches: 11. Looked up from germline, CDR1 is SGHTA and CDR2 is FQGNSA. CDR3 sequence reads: CASSSRDRVGYTQYF. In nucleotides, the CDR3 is TGTGCCAGCAGTTCGCGGGACAGGGTCGGATATACGCAGTATTTT.

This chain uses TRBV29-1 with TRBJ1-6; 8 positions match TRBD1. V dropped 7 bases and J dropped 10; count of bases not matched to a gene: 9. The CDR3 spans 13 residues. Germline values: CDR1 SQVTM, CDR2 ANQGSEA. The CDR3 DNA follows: TGCAGCGCGTCACAGGGGGTCGACTCACCCCTCCACTTT. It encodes CSASQGVDSPLHF.

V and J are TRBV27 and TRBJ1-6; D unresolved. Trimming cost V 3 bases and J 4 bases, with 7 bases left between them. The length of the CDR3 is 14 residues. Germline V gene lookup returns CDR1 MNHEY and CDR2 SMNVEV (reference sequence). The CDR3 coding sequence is TGTGCCAGCAGTTTGAGGATTTATAATTCACCCCTCCACTTT. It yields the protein CASSLRIYNSPLHF.

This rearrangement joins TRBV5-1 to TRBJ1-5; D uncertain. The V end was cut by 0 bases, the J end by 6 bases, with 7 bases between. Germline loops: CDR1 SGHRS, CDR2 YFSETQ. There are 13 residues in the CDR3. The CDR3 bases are TGCGCCAGCAGCTTGGTCGTCGGTCAGCCCCAGCATTTT. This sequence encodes CASSLVVGQPQHF.

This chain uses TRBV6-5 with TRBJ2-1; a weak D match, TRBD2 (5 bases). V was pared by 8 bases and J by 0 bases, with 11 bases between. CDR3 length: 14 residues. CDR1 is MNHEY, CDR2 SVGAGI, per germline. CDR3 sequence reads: CASGLVLSYNEQFF. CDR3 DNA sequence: TGTGCCAGCGGACTTGTCCTCTCCTACAATGAGCAGTTCTTC.

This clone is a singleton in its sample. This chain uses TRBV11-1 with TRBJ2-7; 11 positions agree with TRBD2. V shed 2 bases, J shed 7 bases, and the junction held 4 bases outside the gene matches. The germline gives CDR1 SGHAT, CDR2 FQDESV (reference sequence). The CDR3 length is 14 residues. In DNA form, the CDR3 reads TGTGCCAGCAGCTTAACTAGCGGGAGCGGAGAGCAGTACTTC. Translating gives CASSLTSGSGEQYF.

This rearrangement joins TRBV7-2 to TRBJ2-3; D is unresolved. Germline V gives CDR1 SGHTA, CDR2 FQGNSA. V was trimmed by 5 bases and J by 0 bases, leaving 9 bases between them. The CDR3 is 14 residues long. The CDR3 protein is CASSQTTSTDTQYF. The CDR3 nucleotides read TGTGCCAGCAGCCAAACCACTAGCACAGATACGCAGTATTTT.

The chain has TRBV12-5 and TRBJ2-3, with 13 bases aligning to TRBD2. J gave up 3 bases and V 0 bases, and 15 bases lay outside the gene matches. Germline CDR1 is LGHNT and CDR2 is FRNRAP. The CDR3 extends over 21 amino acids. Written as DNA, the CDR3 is TGTGCTAGTGGTTTGGTACTAAGCCCCGGGACTAGCGGGAAAAGGACAGATACGCAGTATTTT. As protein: CASGLVLSPGTSGKRTDTQYF. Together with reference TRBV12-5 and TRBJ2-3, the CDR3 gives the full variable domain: DARVTQTPRHKVTEMGQEVTMRCQPILGHNTVFWYRQTMMQGLELLAYFRNRAPLDDSGMPKDRFSAEMPDATLATLKIQPSEPRDSAVYFCASGLVLSPGTSGKRTDTQYFGPGTRLTVL.

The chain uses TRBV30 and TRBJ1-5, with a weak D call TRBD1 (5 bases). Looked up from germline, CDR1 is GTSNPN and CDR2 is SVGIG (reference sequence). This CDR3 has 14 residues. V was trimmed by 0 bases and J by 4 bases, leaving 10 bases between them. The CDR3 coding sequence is TGTGCCTGGAGTGTTGAAGGGGCGAATCAGCCCCAGCATTTT. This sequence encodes CAWSVEGANQPQHF.

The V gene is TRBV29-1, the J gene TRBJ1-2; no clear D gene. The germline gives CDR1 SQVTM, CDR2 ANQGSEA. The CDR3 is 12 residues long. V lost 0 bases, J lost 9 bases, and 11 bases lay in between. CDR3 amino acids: CSVEDSGVRYTF. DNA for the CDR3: TGCAGCGTTGAAGATAGCGGGGTACGCTACACCTTC.

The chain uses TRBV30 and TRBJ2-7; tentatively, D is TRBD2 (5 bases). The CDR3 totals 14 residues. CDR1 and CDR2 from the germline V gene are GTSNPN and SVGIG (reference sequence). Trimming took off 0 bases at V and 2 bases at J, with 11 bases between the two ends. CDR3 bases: TGTGCCTGGAGTGTGGATAGCGCGGCCTACGAGCAGTACTTC. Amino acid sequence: CAWSVDSAAYEQYF.

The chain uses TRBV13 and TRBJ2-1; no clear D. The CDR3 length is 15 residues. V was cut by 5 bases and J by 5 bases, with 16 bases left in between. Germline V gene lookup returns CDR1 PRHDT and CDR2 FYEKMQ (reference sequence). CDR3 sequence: CASSDNFGSDNEQFF. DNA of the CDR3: TGTGCCAGCAGCGATAACTTTGGAAGCGACAATGAGCAGTTCTTC.

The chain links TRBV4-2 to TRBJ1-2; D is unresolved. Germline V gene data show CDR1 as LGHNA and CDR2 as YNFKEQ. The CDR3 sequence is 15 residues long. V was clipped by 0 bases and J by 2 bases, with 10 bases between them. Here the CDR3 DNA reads TGTGCCAGCAGCCAAGACAGGAATGGGAACTATGGCTACACCTTC. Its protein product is CASSQDRNGNYGYTF.